The text below deals with one T cell receptor (beta chain). The antigen is not known. At one boundary the junction diverges from the germline segment, which might be a read error. The source of the sample is a study of glioma-infiltrating T cells. The CDR3 sequence is 14 residues long. CDR1 and CDR2 (germline): MNHEY, SMNVEV (reference sequence). The iRepertoire nested amplicon-rescue multiplex PCR amplified TCR alpha and beta CDR3s from RNA. One-step reverse transcription and amplification started from roughly 100-400 ng of tissue mRNA or PBMC total RNA. From the multiplex PCR reads, TCRdb called clonotypes with MiXCR, one entry per CDR3 protein. The table shows roughly 130,000 distinct CDR3 sequences, with under 25% occurring only once. Overall study results and limits: Very few CDR3 sequences were shared between tissue and blood. Non-neoplastic patients had below-expected tissue-blood divergence, while all gliomas exceeded expectation.

This sequence joins TRBV27 and TRBJ1-2, with a weak D call TRBD1 (5 bases). The sequencing input was glioma tissue, nonneoplastic brain tissue, or PBMCs (not recorded which). This TCR came from a human donor with low-grade glioma or glioblastoma, undergoing nonglioma brain surgery, or in good health (not recorded which). The CDR3 is CATRDSGRDYGYSF. The CDR3 DNA reads as TGTGCCACCAGAGATTCGGGGAGGGACTATGGCTACAGCTTC.